This record covers a single T cell receptor beta chain. These data originate in a study of cytomegalovirus exposure and HLA in healthy donors. Primers: 60 Vbeta forward and 13 Jbeta reverse. Here immunoSEQ multiplex PCR was the method, and the copy in TCRdb shows in-frame clones only, minus some. The sample yields 150,000 or so clones, approximately 79% seen once. The CDR3 runs 15 residues. The germline V gene has CDR1 MNHNS and CDR2 SASEGT. Trimming cost V 3 bases and J 4 bases; bases outside gene matches: 5. V usage is TRBV6-1 and J usage is TRBJ1-3; 8 bases are a match to TRBD1. This sequence originates from a man between 18 and 35 years old in good health and CMV-seropositive. The sequencing sample was made of PBMCs. In DNA, the CDR3 is TGTGCCAGCAGTGAGCAGGGGGCGGGAGGAAACACCATATATTTT. Its translation: CASSEQGAGGNTIYF.